This record covers a single TCR beta chain. The antigen remains unidentified. These data belong to a study of T cells after posttransplantation cyclophosphamide. Only in-frame clones appear in the TCRdb table, and some are missing; sequencing was by immunoSEQ multiplex PCR. The sample lists about 32,000 clones; roughly 90% were seen once. The CDR3 covers 16 residues. The J segment lost 7 bases and the V segment lost 5 bases, leaving 11 bases of the junction unmatched. Germline CDR1 SGHVS, CDR2 FQNEAQ. Study observations and caveats: Later post-transplant blood repertoires were often dominated by donor CD8+ memory clones. TRB clonality was highly associated with recipient CMV seropositivity and reactivation. TRB overlap between skin or GI tissue T cells and blood was limited.

The sample consisted of PBMCs. The V gene is TRBV7-8, the J gene TRBJ2-1, with TRBD2 matching over 10 bases. The clonotype originates from a woman aged 40 to 50 with a blood cancer, CMV-positive, and with a related stem cell donor. The CDR3 DNA follows: TGTGCCAGCAGCCCACGGGGAGCGGGGGGGCCGAATGAGCAGTTCTTC. It encodes CASSPRGAGGPNEQFF.